This is a list of T cell receptor beta chains from one sample in a study of blood T cell repertoires in COVID-19. Here immunoSEQ multiplex PCR was the method, and the copy in TCRdb shows in-frame clones only, minus some. This table holds about 92,000 clones, around 93% found once. The sequenced material came from peripheral blood. Receptors originate from a human donor with active COVID-19. The donor label of this sample is uncertain. Each CDR3 is given with its conserved first and last residue. Fields, in order: V gene, D gene, clone size, CDR3 length, J gene, CDR3 DNA, CDR3 protein. The D gene is left open where the match is weak. Some rows have no size entry. The others give once, few or many, or a class for an expanded clone.

V: TRBV2
D: TRBD2
size: once
length: 15
J: TRBJ2-5
DNA: TGTGCCAGCGGCCCACTAGCGGGGGGGCCTGAGACCCAGTACTTC
CDR3: CASGPLAGGPETQYF

V: TRBV7-2
D: TRBD2
size: NA
length: 16
J: TRBJ2-1
DNA: TGTGCCAGCAGCCCTATTAGGGCTAGCGGGGCTGGTGAGCAGTTCTTC
CDR3: CASSPIRASGAGEQFF

V: TRBV7-9
D: TRBD1
size: NA
length: 15
J: TRBJ2-1
DNA: TGTGCCAGCAGCTTCGACAGGGGGTTGCTCAATGAGCAGTTCTTC
CDR3: CASSFDRGLLNEQFF

V: TRBV15
D: NA
size: once
length: 15
J: TRBJ1-1
DNA: TGTGCCACCAGCAGTTTTCGGGGAGGGAACACTGAAGCTTTCTTT
CDR3: CATSSFRGGNTEAFF

V: TRBV3-1/TRBV3-2
D: TRBD1
size: NA
length: 15
J: TRBJ1-2
DNA: TGTGCCAGCAGCAACGGACAGGGGCCTCGTTATGGCTACACCTTC
CDR3: CASSNGQGPRYGYTF

V: TRBV19
D: NA
size: once
length: 15
J: TRBJ2-5
DNA: TGTGCCAGTAGTATCAGCGGAGGATTAGAAGAGACCCAGTACTTC
CDR3: CASSISGGLEETQYF

V: TRBV6-5
D: TRBD1
size: NA
length: 15
J: TRBJ1-4
DNA: TGTGCCAGCAGCAACGAGGGGGCGCGGAATGAAAAACTGTTTTTT
CDR3: CASSNEGARNEKLFF

V: TRBV10-1
D: NA
size: few
length: 17
J: TRBJ2-5
DNA: TGCGCCAGCAGTTGTGGGGCGGACACTAGCCTCCAAGAGACCCAGTACTTC
CDR3: CASSCGADTSLQETQYF

V: TRBV19
D: NA
size: NA
length: 12
J: TRBJ1-5
DNA: TGTGCCAGTAGGACGGGAAATCAGCCCCAGCATTTT
CDR3: CASRTGNQPQHF

V: TRBV10-1
D: TRBD1
size: NA
length: 13
J: TRBJ1-2
DNA: TGCGCCAACCTCCCTCAGGGGGCTCGTGGCTACACCTTC
CDR3: CANLPQGARGYTF

V: TRBV10-3
D: NA
size: once
length: 13
J: TRBJ1-3
DNA: TGTGCCATCAGTGGGCAGGGTTCAGGCACCATATATTTT
CDR3: CAISGQGSGTIYF

V: TRBV27
D: TRBD1
size: NA
length: 14
J: TRBJ1-2
DNA: TGTGCCAGCAGGGGGACAGGGGTCGACTATGGCTACACCTTC
CDR3: CASRGTGVDYGYTF

V: TRBV6-2/TRBV6-3
D: NA
size: NA
length: 11
J: TRBJ1-2
DNA: TGTGCCAGCAGTGGGGACACAGCCGCCACCTTC
CDR3: CASSGDTAATF

V: TRBV10-3
D: NA
size: NA
length: 14
J: TRBJ1-6
DNA: TGTGCCATCAGTGAGTTAGGGGAGGATTCACCCCTCCACTTT
CDR3: CAISELGEDSPLHF

V: TRBV5-1
D: TRBD2
size: few
length: 18
J: TRBJ2-1
DNA: TGCGCCAGCAGTTCTCAGCCCACTAGCGGCGGGGGAGGAGATGAGCAGTTCTTC
CDR3: CASSSQPTSGGGGDEQFF

V: TRBV5-1
D: NA
size: NA
length: 16
J: TRBJ2-1
DNA: TGCGCCAGCAGTTCCCGACTAGGAGGAGACTACAATGAGCAGTTCTTC
CDR3: CASSSRLGGDYNEQFF

V: TRBV4-2
D: TRBD2
size: once
length: 20
J: TRBJ2-1
DNA: TGTGCCAGCAGCCAAGATTCCAGGGTCTCAGCGGGGGCCGCTAGAAATGAGCAGTTCTTC
CDR3: CASSQDSRVSAGAARNEQFF

V: TRBV28
D: NA
size: NA
length: 15
J: TRBJ1-2
DNA: TGTGCCAGCAGTTTACGGGGGGCCCCTAACTATGGCTACACCTTC
CDR3: CASSLRGAPNYGYTF

V: TRBV19
D: TRBD2
size: NA
length: 14
J: TRBJ2-3
DNA: TGTGCCACGCGTAGCGGGGGGGCCGGAGATACGCAGTATTTT
CDR3: CATRSGGAGDTQYF

V: TRBV6-5
D: TRBD2
size: NA
length: 15
J: TRBJ2-7
DNA: TGTGCCAGCAGGTATGGGCTAGCGGATACCTACGAGCAGTACTTC
CDR3: CASRYGLADTYEQYF